The 17 T cell receptor beta chains reported below all come from one sample, sequenced in a study of tumor-infiltrating lymphocytes in primary liver carcinoma. From approximately 550 ng of total RNA, TCR beta-specific cDNA was reverse-transcribed using a constant-region primer. ARM-PCR, slightly modified, supplied the TCR beta libraries through three nested multiplex PCR rounds. The study ran its first two PCR rounds for roughly 10 cycles each, using TRBV1-TRBV30 forward primers and a C-beta reverse primer. From the multiplex PCR reads, TCRdb called clonotypes with MiXCR, one entry per CDR3 protein. This sample yields a few hundred thousand distinct CDR3 sequences, of which approximately 54% are seen a single time; more than 15% belongs to the top ten. It was unsorted whole blood that yielded blood RNA, and germline DNA was also extracted. The sample was peripheral blood. The receptors come from a woman aged 25 to 39 with primary liver carcinoma and hepatitis B virus infection.

Points on this clonotype: The CDR3 carries no conserved terminal phenylalanine or tryptophan, so it likely arises from a read error. The chain carries TRBV11-2 and TRBJ2-5; TRBD1 agrees at 9 bases. CDR1 is SGHAT, CDR2 FQNNGV, per germline. The CDR3 contains 15 residues. After removal of 5 bases from V and 5 bases from J, the junction contained 9 bases not matched to a gene. The CDR3 sequence is CASSPRTGVNETQYL. The CDR3 DNA reads as TGTGCCAGCAGCCCTAGGACAGGGGTAAATGAGACCCAGTACCTC.

Turning to this clonotype: One junction end does not reproduce the germline sequence, and a read error may be involved. The chain joins TRBV6-2 or TRBV6-3 to TRBJ2-5; 7 positions agree with TRBD1. Germline CDR1 reads MNHEY; CDR2 reads SVGEGT. The CDR3 runs to 14 residues. The CDR3 is CASRGRGMRETRYF. The CDR3 DNA reads as TGTGCCAGTAGGGGCAGGGGGATGAGGGAGACCCGGTACTTC.

This clonotype was counted between two and nine times. A much larger clonotype is one base distant, so this may be a read error. This chain uses TRBV11-2 with TRBJ2-2; the match to TRBD2 covers 10 bases. CDR1 is SGHAT and CDR2 is FQNNGV in the germline V gene. V shed 5 bases, J shed 2 bases, and the junction held 8 bases outside the gene matches. The CDR3 has 17 amino acids. The CDR3 loop is CASSPTVAGGNTGELFF. DNA of the CDR3: TGTGCCAGCAGCCCCACAGTAGCGGGAGGAAACACCGGGGAGCTGTTTTTT.

This clonotype turned up a few times. This chain connects TRBV5-5 to TRBJ2-1, with TRBD2 identical over 12 bases. Per the germline V gene, CDR1 is SGHKS and CDR2 is YYEKEE (reference sequence). The CDR3 runs to 14 residues. Trimming at V came to 4 bases and at J to 8 bases, leaving 4 bases not matched to a gene. The CDR3: CASSRRLAGDEQFF. For the CDR3, the DNA is TGTGCCAGCAGCCGCCGACTAGCGGGAGATGAGCAGTTCTTC.

About this clonotype itself: A much bigger clone sits one base away, suggesting this may be a read error. The chain couples TRBV7-9 to TRBJ2-1; 14 bases match TRBD2. J gave up 7 bases and V 5 bases, and 16 bases lay outside the gene matches. The CDR3 sequence is 19 residues long. Germline V gives CDR1 SEHNR, CDR2 FQNEAQ (reference sequence). Written as DNA, the CDR3 is TGTGCCAGCAGCCCAGAACTAGGGGGACTAGCGGGAGTAACAAATGAGCAGTTCTTC. Amino acid sequence: CASSPELGGLAGVTNEQFF.

On this clonotype: It may be a read error: a sequence one base away is much more abundant. The chain joins TRBV6-2 or TRBV6-3 to TRBJ2-7; D is unclear. This CDR3 contains 12 residues. V gave up 2 bases and J gave up 6 bases, with 8 bases separating them. The germline gives CDR1 MNHEY, CDR2 SVGEGT. The CDR3 loop is CASSYRTAEQYF. CDR3 nucleotides: TGTGCCAGCAGTTACCGAACAGCCGAGCAGTACTTC.

About this clonotype: At one boundary the junction diverges from the germline segment, which might be a read error. The chain recombines TRBV12-3 or TRBV12-4 with TRBJ2-7; 7 bases map to TRBD1. This CDR3 spans 15 amino acids. CDR3 in amino acids: CASRKQGQVVCKQYF. The CDR3 bases are TGTGCCAGCAGAAAACAGGGGCAAGTCGTTTGTAAGCAGTACTTT.

In the case of this clonotype: Given a much more abundant clone one base away, this may be a read error. The genes are TRBV29-1 and TRBJ2-3, with D hard to call. V was pared by 3 bases and J by 5 bases, with 12 bases between. The germline V gene has CDR1 SQVTM and CDR2 ANQGSEA. The CDR3 is 13 residues long. The DNA for the CDR3 is TGCAGCGTTGAGATAGGACGAGGAGATACGCAGTATTTT. Amino acids: CSVEIGRGDTQYF.

The V call is TRBV6-1, the J call TRBJ1-5, with no clear D. Germline-derived CDR1 and CDR2 are MNHNS and SASEGT. The CDR3 has 16 amino acids. V was clipped by 10 bases and J by 5 bases, with 24 bases between them. DNA for the CDR3: TGTGCCACCCACACCGCCGGTTCCCCCTCTTATCAGCCCCAGCATTTT. Translated: CATHTAGSPSYQPQHF.

This clonotype was counted between two and nine times. The CDR3 nucleotides are TGTGCCAGCAGCTTTGGTGGGAGCCCAGATACGCAGTATTTT. It encodes CASSFGGSPDTQYF. The J gene is TRBJ2-3, the V gene TRBV5-4; D might be TRBD2 (5 bases). V was shortened by 2 bases and J by 4 bases, with 11 bases between the two germline ends. Germline CDR1 SGHNT, CDR2 YYREEE (reference sequence). This CDR3 contains 14 residues.

There are many counts of this clonotype. This chain uses TRBV4-1 with TRBJ2-7; 9 bases map to TRBD1. This CDR3 is 15 amino acids long. Germline CDR1 reads MGHRA; CDR2 reads YSYEKL. Unmatched junction bases numbered 2, after V lost 2 bases and J lost 0 bases. CDR3 sequence: CASSQRDRDSYEQYF. The DNA of the CDR3 is TGCGCCAGCAGCCAAAGGGACAGGGACTCCTACGAGCAGTACTTC.

The table lists this clonotype with many counts. The chain joins TRBV4-1 to TRBJ2-1, with unresolved D. Germline CDR1 and CDR2: MGHRA and YSYEKL. The V gene lost 0 bases and the J gene lost 0 bases, with 18 bases spanning the gap. The CDR3 runs 19 residues. CDR3 nucleotides: TGCGCCAGCAGCCAAGATCCTGCGGAGAGGCCGAGCTCCTACAATGAGCAGTTCTTC. Encoded protein: CASSQDPAERPSSYNEQFF.

Concerning this clonotype itself: Possible read error: a much larger clone is one base away. The chain uses TRBV29-1 and TRBJ1-1, with a tentative D call TRBD1 (5 bases). In germline, CDR1 is SQVTM, CDR2 ANQGSEA. The CDR3 consists of 13 residues. CDR3 sequence (DNA): TGCAACGTTGGGGGGGAGGTGAACACTGAAGCTTTCTTT. It translates to CNVGGEVNTEAFF.

This clonotype was counted ten times or more. CDR3 nucleotide sequence: TGCAGCGTTTGGCGCTCAGCCTACGAGCAGTACTTC. Amino acid sequence: CSVWRSAYEQYF. This chain connects TRBV29-1 to TRBJ2-7; D is uncertain. The length of the CDR3 is 12 residues. Trimming shortened V by 5 bases and J by 2 bases, and 10 bases separated the two germline ends. Germline V lookup: CDR1 SQVTM, CDR2 ANQGSEA.

The chain has TRBV29-1 and TRBJ1-2; the D is unclear. This CDR3 contains 11 residues. V was cut by 5 bases and J by 4 bases, with 8 bases left in between. The germline gives CDR1 SQVTM, CDR2 ANQGSEA. The CDR3 DNA reads as TGCAGCGTTAAGGGAATCTATGGCTACACCTTC. Its protein is CSVKGIYGYTF.

About this clonotype: Germline is not matched at one junction end, which may reflect a read error. The V gene is TRBV7-7, the J gene TRBJ2-2, with D perhaps assigned TRBD1 or TRBD2 (6 bases each). Per germline, CDR1 SSHAT and CDR2 FNYEAQ (reference sequence). This CDR3 comprises 15 residues. CDR3 loop: CASSRMGAGTGELFF. For the CDR3, the DNA is TGTGCTAGCAGCCGCATGGGGGCGGGGACCGGGGAGCTGTTTTTT.

There are many counts of this clonotype. The CDR3 loop reads CASKSRTYNEQFF. Written as DNA, the CDR3 is TGTGCCAGCAAGTCGCGGACCTACAATGAGCAGTTCTTC. The chain carries TRBV6-5 and TRBJ2-1; unclear D gene. V shed 7 bases and J shed 2 bases, with 9 bases lying between them. The CDR3 loop spans 13 amino acids. The germline gives CDR1 MNHEY, CDR2 SVGAGI.